Reported below is one T cell receptor (beta chain). This CDR3 contains 18 residues. Germline V gives CDR1 SGHRS, CDR2 YFSETQ. The V gene end was trimmed by 0 bases and the J gene end by 4 bases; junction bases not matched to a gene: 13. Repertoires were generated with immunoSEQ multiplex PCR, while TCRdb's copy carries only in-frame clones and drops some. Here the sample spans around 110,000 clones, around nine tenths being singletons. These data are taken from a study of PD-L1 blockade in urothelial cancer. Study-wide background: Individuals in the cohort had been given 0 to 3 earlier chemotherapy regimens.

Stated time point: peripheral blood 6 weeks after treatment start. The specimen comprised PBMCs, sampled around atezolizumab (anti-PD-L1) treatment. This TCR came from a man between 60 and 75 years old with urothelial cancer. The V and J genes are TRBV5-1 and TRBJ2-1, with 7 bases matching TRBD2. CDR3 region: CASSLASFASGAYNEQFF. CDR3 in DNA: TGCGCCAGCAGCTTGGCCTCCTTTGCCAGCGGGGCATACAATGAGCAGTTCTTC.